These 22 T cell receptor beta chains were sequenced from one sample in a study of control samples from healthy donors and cancer patients. Profiling relied on immunoSEQ multiplex PCR, and the TCRdb table lists in-frame clones only, not all of them. The data hold 90,000 to 100,000 clones, with 70% to 80% observed a single time. The sequencing input was blood. These receptors all stem from a woman younger than 45 in good health.

This sequence joins TRBV4-3 and TRBJ2-3; TRBD2 matches 9 bases. The CDR3 is 15 residues long. Unmatched junction bases numbered 6, after V lost 2 bases and J lost 6 bases. CDR1 is LGHNA and CDR2 is YSLEER in the germline V gene. CDR3 in amino acids: CASSQRSGGSDTQYF. CDR3 bases: TGCGCCAGCAGCCAAAGGAGCGGGGGGTCGGATACGCAGTATTTT.

The V and J genes are TRBV15 and TRBJ2-3; no firm D call. V was cut by 4 bases and J by 2 bases, with 13 bases left in between. The CDR3 is 15 amino acids. Germline V CDR1 and CDR2: LNHNV, YYDKDF (reference sequence). The CDR3 is CATSIKAGFTDTQYF. The CDR3 nucleotides read TGTGCCACCAGCATTAAGGCAGGATTCACAGATACGCAGTATTTT. The variable domain in full, with the rest retrieved from reference TRBV15 and TRBJ2-3, is DAMVIQNPRYQVTQFGKPVTLSCSQTLNHNVMYWYQQKSSQAPKLLFHYYDKDFNNEADTPDNFQSRRPNTSFCFLDIRSPGLGDTAMYLCATSIKAGFTDTQYFGPGTRLTVL.

The chain uses TRBV5-4 and TRBJ2-5; a weak D match, TRBD1 (6 bases). Germline V gene lookup returns CDR1 SGHNT and CDR2 YYREEE (reference sequence). V dropped 3 bases and J dropped 3 bases, with 9 bases sitting between them. CDR3 length equals 13 residues. CDR3 nucleotides: TGTGCCAGCAGCTATAACAGGGAAGAGACCCAGTACTTC. Translated: CASSYNREETQYF.

The gene calls are TRBV6-2 or TRBV6-3 and TRBJ1-6; D is undetermined. The CDR3 consists of 12 residues. Germline V gives CDR1 MNHEY, CDR2 SVGEGT. The ends were cut back, 6 bases at V and 8 bases at J, with 8 bases in the middle. The CDR3 region is CASSSEYSPLHF. The CDR3 DNA follows: TGTGCCAGCAGCTCCGAATATTCACCCCTCCACTTT.

The chain has TRBV30 and TRBJ1-2; D ambiguous. The CDR3 sequence is 15 residues long. The V end was cut by 2 bases, the J end by 8 bases, with 21 bases between. Germline V gene data show CDR1 as GTSNPN and CDR2 as SVGIG (reference sequence). In nucleotides, the CDR3 is TGTGCCTGGAGTCCACCACTGGTAGGAATGGGAGGCTACACCTTC. It is translated as CAWSPPLVGMGGYTF.

V gene TRBV19 combines with J gene TRBJ2-5; 10 positions agree with TRBD1. This CDR3 has 17 residues. Per germline, CDR1 LNHDA and CDR2 SQIVND (reference sequence). V lost 1 base to trimming and J lost 4 bases; unmatched junction nucleotides: 9. In DNA form, the CDR3 reads TGTGCCAGTAGTATAGCTCATCCGGGACAGGGGTCAGAGACCCAGTACTTC. It is translated as CASSIAHPGQGSETQYF.

The genes are TRBV5-4 and TRBJ2-5; 12 bases are shared with TRBD2. Germline CDR1 SGHNT, CDR2 YYREEE (reference sequence). This CDR3 has 16 residues. V shed 4 bases and J 4 bases; nucleotides not matched to a gene: 8. The CDR3 here is CASSGRTSGVRETQYF. The CDR3 nucleotides are TGTGCCAGCAGCGGCCGGACTAGCGGGGTGCGAGAGACCCAGTACTTC.

J is TRBJ1-3 and V is TRBV13, with a possible D match to TRBD1 (6 bases). CDR3 size: 15 residues. Germline CDR1 reads PRHDT; CDR2 reads FYEKMQ (reference sequence). Trimming shortened V by 5 bases and J by 0 bases, and 11 bases separated the two germline ends. The CDR3: CASSRTVSSGNTIYF. CDR3 in DNA: TGTGCCAGCAGCAGGACAGTTTCCTCTGGAAACACCATATATTTT.

The chain is built from TRBV3-1 (or the pseudogene TRBV3-2) and TRBJ2-3; possibly TRBD2 for D (7 bases). CDR1 and CDR2 from the germline V gene are LGHDT and YNNKEL (reference sequence). The CDR3 contains 15 residues. V shed 6 bases and J shed 0 bases, with 13 bases lying between them. CDR3 coding DNA: TGTGCCAGCAGACAGGGACTACAAAGCACAGATACGCAGTATTTT. Its translation is CASRQGLQSTDTQYF.

This chain links TRBV30 with TRBJ2-1, with 7 bases identical to TRBD2. The CDR3 covers 13 residues. V shed 0 bases and J 7 bases; nucleotides not matched to a gene: 3. Germline CDR1 reads GTSNPN; CDR2 reads SVGIG (reference sequence). The CDR3 protein is CAWSVRGGNEQFF. The CDR3 DNA sequence: TGTGCCTGGAGTGTACGCGGGGGAAATGAGCAGTTCTTC.

The V gene is TRBV11-2, the J gene TRBJ2-2; D is undetermined. The germline V and J ends were trimmed by 2 bases and 7 bases, with 5 bases remaining between them. Germline CDR1 reads SGHAT; CDR2 reads FQNNGV. The CDR3 has 12 residues. CDR3 nucleotide sequence: TGTGCCAGCAGCTTACTTAGCGGGGAGCTGTTTTTT. This codes for CASSLLSGELFF.

As to this clone: In the same sample, other DNA sequences code for this CDR3. The chain links TRBV12-3 or TRBV12-4 to TRBJ1-5; D remains ambiguous. V was shortened by 3 bases and J by 4 bases, with 4 bases between the two germline ends. The length of the CDR3 is 12 residues. The CDR3 here is CASSLTNQPQHF. Written as DNA, the CDR3 is TGTGCCAGCAGTTTGACAAATCAGCCCCAGCATTTT.

Note on this clone: Other DNA sequences of this sample code for an identical CDR3. V gene TRBV3-1 (or the pseudogene TRBV3-2) combines with J gene TRBJ2-1; 13 bases match TRBD2. The CDR3 contains 15 residues. Trimming cost V 6 bases and J 6 bases; bases outside gene matches: 5. Germline V gene lookup returns CDR1 LGHDT and CDR2 YNNKEL (reference sequence). The CDR3 coding sequence is TGTGCCAGCAGGACGACTAGCGGGGGGTTCAATGAGCAGTTCTTC. Translated, it gives CASRTTSGGFNEQFF.

The V gene is TRBV30, the J gene TRBJ1-3; D uncertain. Per germline, CDR1 GTSNPN and CDR2 SVGIG (reference sequence). With 0 bases removed from V and 3 bases from J, the gap between germline ends came to 12 bases. This CDR3 has 15 residues. CDR3 region: CAWSVGGSGGNTIYF. CDR3 coding DNA: TGTGCCTGGAGTGTTGGAGGGAGCGGTGGAAACACCATATATTTT.

The J gene is TRBJ2-7, the V gene TRBV5-6; D is unresolved. Germline V gene lookup returns CDR1 SGHDT and CDR2 YYEEEE. V was cut by 0 bases and J by 2 bases, with 9 bases left in between. CDR3 length equals 14 residues. In DNA form, the CDR3 reads TGTGCCAGCAGCTTGGCGGACCTTGCCTACGAGCAGTACTTC. The encoded protein is CASSLADLAYEQYF.

This clone was recorded once. The chain is built from TRBV7-2 and TRBJ1-2, with D possibly matching TRBD1 (5 bases). The germline CDR1 and CDR2 sequences are SGHTA and FQGNSA. V was pared by 1 base and J by 4 bases, with 10 bases between. The CDR3 sequence is 14 residues long. DNA for the CDR3: TGTGCCAGCAGCTTAGGGGTAGGGACCTATGGCTACACCTTC. It is translated as CASSLGVGTYGYTF.

This clone was detected only a few times. This chain links TRBV15 with TRBJ1-5, with a tentative D call TRBD1 (5 bases). Between the trimmed V and J ends, which lost 5 bases and 6 bases, there was a span of 23 bases. The CDR3 spans 17 residues. CDR1 LNHNV and CDR2 YYDKDF come from the germline V gene (reference sequence). This CDR3 reads CATSRSRQSLSPQPQHF. The CDR3 bases are TGTGCCACCAGCCGGAGCCGACAGTCGCTGTCACCTCAGCCCCAGCATTTT.

The chain couples TRBV27 to TRBJ1-6; D remains unclear. Germline V gene data show CDR1 as MNHEY and CDR2 as SMNVEV (reference sequence). V shed 2 bases and J shed 10 bases, with 24 bases lying between them. The CDR3 spans 18 residues. This CDR3 is CASSLNRKPGFFGSPLHF. As DNA, the CDR3 is TGTGCCAGCAGTTTAAACCGAAAGCCTGGGTTCTTCGGCTCACCCCTCCACTTT.

This rearrangement joins TRBV2 to TRBJ1-1, with a possible D match to TRBD1 (5 bases). Germline V gene data show CDR1 as SNHLY and CDR2 as FYNNEI. The CDR3 totals 14 residues. Trimming stripped 6 bases from V and 0 bases from J, with 11 bases between. CDR3 residues: CASRLGHMNTEAFF. The CDR3 DNA is TGTGCCAGCAGGTTAGGACATATGAACACTGAAGCTTTCTTT.

The chain uses TRBV30 and TRBJ1-1; TRBD1 is a possible D gene (6 bases). The CDR3 spans 11 residues. The germline V gene encodes CDR1 GTSNPN and CDR2 SVGIG (reference sequence). Here the CDR3 reads CAGGKRDEAFF. The DNA for the CDR3 is TGTGCAGGGGGTAAAAGGGATGAAGCTTTCTTT.

This clone was observed a handful of times. Here the CDR3 reads CASSIISRGRVNGQPQHF. CDR3 bases: TGTGCCAGTAGTATTATTTCTCGGGGCAGGGTGAATGGTCAGCCCCAGCATTTT. This chain uses TRBV19 with TRBJ1-5, with D maybe TRBD1 (5 bases). The V gene lost 3 bases and the J gene lost 6 bases, with 24 bases spanning the gap. CDR3 length: 18 residues. CDR1 and CDR2 (germline): LNHDA, SQIVND (reference sequence). Full variable domain (missing parts from reference TRBV19 and TRBJ1-5): DGGITQSPKYLFRKEGQNVTLSCEQNLNHDAMYWYRQDPGQGLRLIYYSQIVNDFQKGDIAEGYSVSREKKESFPLTVTSAQKNPTAFYLCASSIISRGRVNGQPQHFGDGTRLSIL.

This chain uses TRBV3-1 (or the pseudogene TRBV3-2) with TRBJ2-7, with 12 bases aligning to TRBD1. From germline, CDR1 is LGHDT and CDR2 YNNKEL (reference sequence). With V trimmed by 3 bases and J by 2 bases, 2 bases remained unmatched. CDR3 length: 15 amino acids. The CDR3 sequence: CASSQGQGAPYEQYF. The DNA of the CDR3 is TGTGCCAGCAGCCAGGGACAGGGGGCCCCCTACGAGCAGTACTTC.